These T cell receptor beta chains were read from a single sample in a study of cytomegalovirus exposure and HLA in healthy donors. The assay was immunoSEQ multiplex PCR, and TCRdb's table has in-frame clones only and misses some. The data hold 85,000 to 120,000 clones, with roughly 60% observed a single time. The specimen sequenced was PBMCs. These receptors came from a human donor in good health. Each CDR3 is given with its conserved first and last residue. The order of the fields is D gene, J gene, clone size, V gene, CDR3 DNA, CDR3 protein. D genes are given only for firm matches. A clone size is listed for some rows: how often the clone was seen (once, few, many), or a class if it is expanded.

D gene: .; J gene: TRBJ1-2; clone size: .; V gene: TRBV28; CDR3 DNA: TGTGCCACGAGAGACAGGACAGTGGGCTACACCTTC; CDR3 protein: CATRDRTVGYTF
D gene: .; J gene: TRBJ1-5; clone size: .; V gene: TRBV2; CDR3 DNA: TGTGCCAGCAGCGATCCGCACGTATACAGCCACGATAGCAATCAGCCCCAGCATTTT; CDR3 protein: CASSDPHVYSHDSNQPQHF
D gene: TRBD2; J gene: TRBJ2-1; clone size: .; V gene: TRBV19; CDR3 DNA: TGTGCCAGTAGCGGACTAGCGGGGACGAATGAGCAGTTCTTC; CDR3 protein: CASSGLAGTNEQFF
D gene: .; J gene: TRBJ2-7; clone size: .; V gene: TRBV7-6; CDR3 DNA: TGTGCCAGCAGCTTAGGGACAGCCTACGAGCAGTACTTC; CDR3 protein: CASSLGTAYEQYF
D gene: .; J gene: TRBJ2-3; clone size: .; V gene: TRBV10-1; CDR3 DNA: TGCGCCAGCAGTCCCGACAGGGCGGGAACAGATACGCAGTATTTT; CDR3 protein: CASSPDRAGTDTQYF
D gene: TRBD2; J gene: TRBJ2-2; clone size: .; V gene: TRBV19; CDR3 DNA: TGTGCCAGTAGTATGGCCGTGGGTAGCGGGTACACCGGGGAGCTGTTTTTT; CDR3 protein: CASSMAVGSGYTGELFF
D gene: TRBD2; J gene: TRBJ2-1; clone size: .; V gene: TRBV7-9; CDR3 DNA: TGTGCCAGCAGCTTTAGCGGGAGGGGAGGTGAGCAGTTCTTC; CDR3 protein: CASSFSGRGGEQFF
D gene: TRBD2; J gene: TRBJ2-5; clone size: few; V gene: TRBV4-1; CDR3 DNA: TGCGCCAGCAGCCACTTACTAGCGGAGACCCAGTACTTC; CDR3 protein: CASSHLLAETQYF
D gene: TRBD1; J gene: TRBJ2-7; clone size: .; V gene: TRBV14; CDR3 DNA: TGTGCCAGCAGCGCAACGACAGGGGCAGCCTACGAGCAGTACTTC; CDR3 protein: CASSATTGAAYEQYF
D gene: TRBD1; J gene: TRBJ2-3; clone size: .; V gene: TRBV4-1; CDR3 DNA: TGCGCCAGCAGCCAAAAACCCCCGGGACAGGGTGTCTCAGATACGCAGTATTTT; CDR3 protein: CASSQKPPGQGVSDTQYF
D gene: .; J gene: TRBJ1-6; clone size: .; V gene: TRBV27; CDR3 DNA: TGTGCCAGCAGTCAACCCGCGGGACCCCTTGGGTCACCCCTCCACTTT; CDR3 protein: CASSQPAGPLGSPLHF
D gene: .; J gene: TRBJ1-1; clone size: .; V gene: TRBV28; CDR3 DNA: TGTGCCAGCAGGCCCGTCGGTGGCACTGAAGCTTTCTTT; CDR3 protein: CASRPVGGTEAFF
D gene: TRBD2; J gene: TRBJ2-1; clone size: .; V gene: TRBV27; CDR3 DNA: TGTGCCAGCAGTCGGACTAGCGGGAGCTTTGGTGAGCAGTTCTTC; CDR3 protein: CASSRTSGSFGEQFF
D gene: TRBD2; J gene: TRBJ2-7; clone size: .; V gene: TRBV5-1; CDR3 DNA: TGCGCCAGCAGCTTGGACCCAGGGAGGGAGCGGGAGCAGTACTTC; CDR3 protein: CASSLDPGREREQYF
D gene: TRBD1; J gene: TRBJ2-1; clone size: .; V gene: TRBV2; CDR3 DNA: TGTGCCACCCCTGATGGGACAGGGCTCGATGAGCAGTTCTTC; CDR3 protein: CATPDGTGLDEQFF
D gene: .; J gene: TRBJ1-5; clone size: .; V gene: TRBV9; CDR3 DNA: TGTGCCAGCAGCGCAGGGCCGGGCAATCAGCCCCAGCATTTT; CDR3 protein: CASSAGPGNQPQHF
D gene: .; J gene: TRBJ2-1; clone size: .; V gene: TRBV7-3; CDR3 DNA: TGTGCCAGCAGCTTAACACCTAGCGTTAACAATGAGCAGTTCTTC; CDR3 protein: CASSLTPSVNNEQFF
D gene: .; J gene: TRBJ2-7; clone size: .; V gene: TRBV7-9; CDR3 DNA: TGTGCCAGCAGCTTAGGTGGGGGCCTCGAGCAGTACTTC; CDR3 protein: CASSLGGGLEQYF
D gene: .; J gene: TRBJ2-3; clone size: .; V gene: TRBV7-9; CDR3 DNA: TGTTCCAGCAGCTTCGGAGGGGATACGCAGTATTTT; CDR3 protein: CSSSFGGDTQYF
D gene: TRBD2; J gene: TRBJ2-7; clone size: few; V gene: TRBV5-1; CDR3 DNA: TGCGCCAGCGGCCGTACTAGCGGGGACTCCTACGAGCAGTACTTC; CDR3 protein: CASGRTSGDSYEQYF
D gene: TRBD1; J gene: TRBJ2-7; clone size: .; V gene: TRBV19; CDR3 DNA: TGTGCCAGTAGTATGGTTGGGACAGGGAAGTACGAGCAGTACTTC; CDR3 protein: CASSMVGTGKYEQYF
D gene: TRBD2; J gene: TRBJ2-5; clone size: .; V gene: TRBV5-6; CDR3 DNA: TGTGCCAGCAGCTTGGCGCTAGCGGGAGCTCCCCAAGAGACCCAGTACTTC; CDR3 protein: CASSLALAGAPQETQYF
D gene: TRBD1; J gene: TRBJ1-6; clone size: few; V gene: TRBV7-9; CDR3 DNA: TGTGCCAGCAGCAGCGGACAGGGGGCTTCACCCCTCCACTTT; CDR3 protein: CASSSGQGASPLHF
D gene: TRBD2; J gene: TRBJ2-1; clone size: .; V gene: TRBV6-5; CDR3 DNA: TGTGCCAGCAGTTACAGGGGTTCGGGGGGCTACAATGAGCAGTTCTTC; CDR3 protein: CASSYRGSGGYNEQFF
D gene: .; J gene: TRBJ1-1; clone size: few; V gene: TRBV28; CDR3 DNA: TGTGCCAGCAGTTTTCTACTCTTGAACACTGAAGCTTTCTTT; CDR3 protein: CASSFLLLNTEAFF
D gene: TRBD2; J gene: TRBJ2-3; clone size: few; V gene: TRBV6-1; CDR3 DNA: TGTGCCAGCAGTGAAACGGGAGGTCGAGATACGCAGTATTTT; CDR3 protein: CASSETGGRDTQYF
D gene: .; J gene: TRBJ2-3; clone size: .; V gene: TRBV25-1; CDR3 DNA: TGTGCCAGCAGTGAGCGGGAAGGCTACACAGATACGCAGTATTTT; CDR3 protein: CASSEREGYTDTQYF
D gene: .; J gene: TRBJ1-1; clone size: .; V gene: TRBV10-2; CDR3 DNA: TGCGCCAGCTGCCACCGGATTGGGGCGAAAAACACTGAAGCTTTCTTT; CDR3 protein: CASCHRIGAKNTEAFF